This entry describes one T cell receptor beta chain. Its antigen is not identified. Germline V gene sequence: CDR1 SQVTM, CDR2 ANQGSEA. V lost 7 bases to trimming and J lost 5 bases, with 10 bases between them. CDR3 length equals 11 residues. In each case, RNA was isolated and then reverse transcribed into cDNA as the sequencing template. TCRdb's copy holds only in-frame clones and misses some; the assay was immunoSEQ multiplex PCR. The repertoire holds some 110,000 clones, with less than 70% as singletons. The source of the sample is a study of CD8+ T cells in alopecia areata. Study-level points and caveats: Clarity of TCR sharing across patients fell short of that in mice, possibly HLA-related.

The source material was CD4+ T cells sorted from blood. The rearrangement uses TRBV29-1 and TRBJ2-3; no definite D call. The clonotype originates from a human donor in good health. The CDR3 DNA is TGCAGCGCCGCCCCCAAAGATACGCAGTATTTT. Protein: CSAAPKDTQYF.